This paragraph reports one T cell receptor (beta chain). Per the germline V gene, CDR1 is SGDLS and CDR2 is YYNGEE. The V segment lost 1 base and the J segment 1 base; nucleotides outside the gene matches: 1. The CDR3 length is 14 residues. This sample was included in a study of blood T cell repertoires in COVID-19. Profiling relied on immunoSEQ multiplex PCR, and the TCRdb table lists in-frame clones only, not all of them. There are some 270,000 clones in the sample; about 90% occur only once, and roughly 2% lies in the top ten. The sample was peripheral blood. The chain uses TRBV9 and TRBJ2-5; 7 bases fit TRBD2. The TCR comes from a woman aged 60-70 years with COVID-19, enrolled during active disease. CDR3 sequence reads: CASSVLAAQETQYF. CDR3 DNA: TGTGCCAGCAGCGTACTAGCGGCCCAAGAGACCCAGTACTTC. Full variable domain (rest looked up from reference TRBV9 and TRBJ2-5): DSGVTQTPKHLITATGQRVTLRCSPRSGDLSVYWYQQSLDQGLQFLIQYYNGEERAKGNILERFSAQQFPDLHSELNLSSLELGDSALYFCASSVLAAQETQYFGPGTRLLVL.